These 27 T cell receptor beta chains came from one sample sequenced in a study of blood T cell repertoires in COVID-19. Measured with immunoSEQ multiplex PCR; TCRdb has only the in-frame clones, and not every one. This sample has about 500,000 clones, with 80% to 90% found just once. Sequencing was done on a sample of peripheral blood. All receptors derive from a young man with COVID-19, enrolled during active disease.

CDR3 residues: CASRDRAKNYGYTF. In DNA, the CDR3 is TGTGCCAGCAGGGACAGGGCGAAGAACTATGGCTACACCTTC. This chain joins TRBV6-5 and TRBJ1-2; TRBD1 agrees at 8 bases. The CDR3 spans 14 residues. V lost 6 bases to trimming and J lost 2 bases; unmatched junction nucleotides: 5. CDR1 is MNHEY, CDR2 SVGAGI, per germline.

J is TRBJ1-2 and V is TRBV7-9; perhaps TRBD1 as D (5 bases). Per germline, CDR1 SEHNR and CDR2 FQNEAQ (reference sequence). Trimming cost V 2 bases and J 8 bases, with 18 bases left between them. CDR3 length: 15 residues. The CDR3 nucleotides read TGTGCCAGCAGCTTATGGTACCAGGGTGAAAGAGGCTACACCTTC. Translating it yields CASSLWYQGERGYTF.

The CDR3 spells CASSPAEPGTGNPTF. CDR3 sequence (DNA): TGTGCCAGCAGTCCCGCAGAGCCTGGAACAGGGAATCCCACCTTC. The V gene is TRBV6-5, the J gene TRBJ1-2, with a weak D call TRBD1 (6 bases). CDR1 and CDR2 (germline): MNHEY, SVGAGI. The CDR3 has 15 residues. Trimming shortened V by 5 bases and J by 13 bases, and 26 bases separated the two germline ends.

CDR3 sequence reads: CASSSETGMYGEQYF. The CDR3 nucleotides are TGCGCCAGCAGCTCCGAGACAGGAATGTACGGCGAGCAGTACTTC. The chain combines TRBV5-1 with TRBJ2-7, with a weak D call TRBD1 (6 bases). In germline, CDR1 is SGHRS, CDR2 YFSETQ. The CDR3 covers 15 residues. V was clipped by 3 bases and J by 6 bases, with 19 bases between them. The whole variable domain, filled in from reference TRBV5-1 and TRBJ2-7, reads KAGVTQTPRYLIKTRGQQVTLSCSPISGHRSVSWYQQTPGQGLQFLFEYFSETQRNKGNFPGRFSGRQFSNSRSEMNVSTLELGDSALYLCASSSETGMYGEQYFGPGTRLTVT.

V gene TRBV11-2 combines with J gene TRBJ2-7; D remains unclear. The germline V gene encodes CDR1 SGHAT and CDR2 FQNNGV. This CDR3 has 14 residues. The germline V and J ends were trimmed by 4 bases and 0 bases, with 10 bases remaining between them. CDR3 sequence reads: CASSSSASSYEQYF. The CDR3 nucleotides are TGTGCCAGCAGCTCCTCGGCTAGCTCCTACGAGCAGTACTTC.

The chain recombines TRBV2 with TRBJ2-2; 7 bases map to TRBD1. This CDR3 contains 16 residues. Germline CDR1 SNHLY, CDR2 FYNNEI. With 3 bases clipped from V and 4 bases from J, the junction kept 8 bases outside the gene matches. CDR3 sequence reads: CASSEIGQVSTGELFF. The CDR3, as DNA: TGTGCCAGCAGTGAGATCGGACAGGTTAGCACCGGGGAGCTGTTTTTT.

The V and J genes are TRBV5-5 and TRBJ2-7; D is perhaps TRBD1 (6 bases). The V and J ends lost 4 bases and 5 bases respectively, with 13 bases between them. This CDR3 spans 13 amino acids. Germline V gene data show CDR1 as SGHKS and CDR2 as YYEKEE (reference sequence). CDR3 sequence reads: CASSRQDIDEQYF. CDR3 coding DNA: TGTGCCAGCAGCCGACAGGATATCGACGAGCAGTACTTC.

This clone was picked up one time. V usage is TRBV14 and J usage is TRBJ2-1, with D maybe TRBD2 (6 bases). Looked up from germline, CDR1 is SGHDN and CDR2 is FVKESK. V gave up 2 bases and J gave up 0 bases, with 14 bases separating them. This CDR3 is built from 17 residues. The CDR3 DNA reads as TGTGCCAGCAGCCAATGGGGCCGGGGGTACTCCTACAATGAGCAGTTCTTC. Translating gives CASSQWGRGYSYNEQFF.

The V call is TRBV24-1, the J call TRBJ2-3, with a possible D match to TRBD2 (6 bases). Deletions cut 0 bases from V and 4 bases from J, with 13 bases between. The CDR3 spans 16 residues. Per the germline V gene, CDR1 is KGHDR and CDR2 is SFDVKD. The CDR3 DNA follows: TGTGCCACCAGTGATTTGCCCTCGGGAGCCCCAGATACGCAGTATTTT. Its translation: CATSDLPSGAPDTQYF.

V and J are TRBV27 and TRBJ1-1; 7 bases line up with TRBD1. Per the germline V gene, CDR1 is MNHEY and CDR2 is SMNVEV (reference sequence). The CDR3 has 13 amino acids. J was trimmed by 1 base and V by 8 bases; bases with no gene match: 4. The CDR3 region is CASHRDRNTEAFF. The CDR3 DNA reads as TGTGCCAGCCACCGGGACAGGAACACTGAAGCTTTCTTT.

The chain joins TRBV5-4 to TRBJ2-7; 10 nucleotides agree with TRBD2. The junction had 5 bases not matched to a gene; V was cut back by 3 bases and J by 2 bases. Germline-derived CDR1 and CDR2 are SGHNT and YYREEE (reference sequence). The CDR3 is 15 amino acids. CDR3 region: CASSYTSGVPYEQYF. CDR3 in DNA: TGTGCCAGCAGCTATACTAGCGGGGTACCCTACGAGCAGTACTTC.

The chain combines TRBV18 with TRBJ2-3; D gene ambiguous. Per germline, CDR1 KGHSH and CDR2 LQKENI. With 0 bases removed from V and 0 bases from J, the gap between germline ends came to 10 bases. This CDR3 has 16 residues. CDR3 amino acids: CASSPPYGASTDTQYF. CDR3 DNA: TGTGCCAGCTCACCACCGTACGGAGCTAGCACAGATACGCAGTATTTT. The full variable domain, with the rest looked up from reference TRBV18 and TRBJ2-3, is NAGVMQNPRHLVRRRGQEARLRCSPMKGHSHVYWYRQLPEEGLKFMVYLQKENIIDESGMPKERFSAEFPKEGPSILRIQQVVRGDSAAYFCASSPPYGASTDTQYFGPGTRLTVL.

The chain has TRBV9 and TRBJ2-7, with D tentatively TRBD1 (6 bases). V was shortened by 3 bases and J by 5 bases, with 9 bases between the two germline ends. This CDR3 has 12 amino acids. In germline, CDR1 is SGDLS, CDR2 YYNGEE. This CDR3 reads CASSETGNEQYF. The CDR3 DNA reads TGTGCCAGCAGCGAAACAGGGAACGAGCAGTACTTC.

The V gene is TRBV5-1, the J gene TRBJ2-1; 8 bases agree with TRBD2. The CDR3 has 14 amino acids. Germline CDR1 is SGHRS and CDR2 is YFSETQ. J was trimmed by 4 bases and V by 4 bases; bases with no gene match: 4. The CDR3 spells CASSERGLYNEQFF. The CDR3 bases are TGCGCCAGCAGCGAGCGGGGGCTTTACAATGAGCAGTTCTTC.

The V gene is TRBV5-6, the J gene TRBJ2-7; 8 bases match TRBD1. This CDR3 is built from 13 residues. V shed 0 bases and J 6 bases; nucleotides not matched to a gene: 2. Germline V gene lookup returns CDR1 SGHDT and CDR2 YYEEEE. The CDR3 reads CASSLEDRGEQYF. In DNA form, the CDR3 reads TGTGCCAGCAGCTTGGAAGACAGGGGCGAGCAGTACTTC.

CDR3 sequence: CASSQVPGQYYEQYF. CDR3 coding DNA: TGCGCCAGCAGCCAAGTACCGGGACAGTACTACGAGCAGTACTTC. This chain joins TRBV4-1 and TRBJ2-7; 7 bases map to TRBD1. CDR3 size: 15 residues. The trim removed 1 base at V and 3 bases at J, leaving 6 bases unmatched. The germline V gene encodes CDR1 MGHRA and CDR2 YSYEKL.

J is TRBJ2-7 and V is TRBV12-3 or TRBV12-4, with 9 bases matching TRBD2. Trimming at V came to 7 bases and at J to 7 bases, leaving 8 bases not matched to a gene. The CDR3 has 13 amino acids. The CDR3 DNA reads as TGTGCCAGCAAATCTAGCGGGATCTGGGAGCAGTACTTC. It codes for CASKSSGIWEQYF.

The chain uses TRBV5-6 and TRBJ2-2; 11 positions agree with TRBD2. The CDR3 length is 17 residues. The V gene's germline CDR1 is SGHDT and CDR2 YYEEEE. V was clipped by 2 bases and J by 5 bases; unmatched bases: 8. This chain's CDR3 is CASSFRLAGGGTGELFF. The CDR3 coding sequence is TGTGCCAGCAGCTTTCGTCTAGCGGGAGGAGGAACCGGGGAGCTGTTTTTT. The full variable domain, its missing parts supplied by reference TRBV5-6 and TRBJ2-2, is DAGVTQSPTHLIKTRGQQVTLRCSPKSGHDTVSWYQQALGQGPQFIFQYYEEEERQRGNFPDRFSGHQFPNYSSELNVNALLLGDSALYLCASSFRLAGGGTGELFFGEGSRLTVL.

The chain recombines TRBV7-8 with TRBJ2-7; a weak D match, TRBD2 (5 bases). V lost 5 bases and J lost 2, with 13 bases in between. Per the germline V gene, CDR1 is SGHVS and CDR2 is FQNEAQ. The CDR3 covers 14 residues. For the CDR3, the DNA is TGTGCCAGCAGCCTCATTCCGGGGACCTACGAGCAGTACTTC. It translates to CASSLIPGTYEQYF.

The chain is built from TRBV9 and TRBJ1-4; D is possibly TRBD1 (5 bases). V dropped 0 bases and J dropped 5 bases, with 11 bases sitting between them. This CDR3 is 15 amino acids long. Germline values: CDR1 SGDLS, CDR2 YYNGEE. The chain's CDR3 is CASSVEGRENEKLFF. The CDR3 nucleotides read TGTGCCAGCAGCGTAGAAGGCAGGGAAAATGAAAAACTGTTTTTT.

This rearrangement joins TRBV27 to TRBJ1-2, with 9 bases lining up with TRBD1. V gave up 3 bases and J gave up 7 bases; unmatched junction bases: 6. CDR1 is MNHEY and CDR2 is SMNVEV in the germline V gene (reference sequence). This CDR3 comprises 14 residues. DNA of the CDR3: TGTGCCAGCAGTTTCCTGGACAGGGGCGGTGGCTACACCTTC. Translating gives CASSFLDRGGGYTF.

CDR3 nucleotides: TGTGCCAGCAGCTTAGAGACTCACATGAACACTGAAGCTTTCTTT. Amino acid sequence: CASSLETHMNTEAFF. This chain links TRBV13 with TRBJ1-1; D unclear. The CDR3 spans 15 residues. Trimming removed 1 base from V and 0 bases from J, with 9 bases in between. Germline loops: CDR1 PRHDT, CDR2 FYEKMQ (reference sequence). Filled out from reference TRBV13 and TRBJ1-1, the complete variable domain reads AAGVIQSPRHLIKEKRETATLKCYPIPRHDTVYWYQQGPGQDPQFLISFYEKMQSDKGSIPDRFSAQQFSDYHSELNMSSLELGDSALYFCASSLETHMNTEAFFGQGTRLTVV.

The V call is TRBV5-4, the J call TRBJ1-2; D not resolved. Germline lookup yields CDR1 SGHNT and CDR2 YYREEE (reference sequence). The CDR3 is 13 residues long. V was pared by 4 bases and J by 4 bases, with 11 bases between. CDR3 nucleotides: TGTGCCAGCAGCAACAGAGAAACCTATGGCTACACCTTC. Translated, it gives CASSNRETYGYTF.

Written as DNA, the CDR3 is TGCGCCAGCAGCTTGGCCGACACCACTAGCGGGAGGGGTGTCATTCAGTACTTC. Translation gives CASSLADTTSGRGVIQYF. The V and J genes are TRBV5-1 and TRBJ2-4; 13 nucleotides agree with TRBD2. The ends lost 0 bases at V and 9 bases at J; junction bases unmatched: 12. This CDR3 comprises 18 residues. CDR1 and CDR2 (germline): SGHRS, YFSETQ.

The chain couples TRBV12-3 or TRBV12-4 to TRBJ2-1; 10 positions match TRBD2. The CDR3 covers 13 residues. V trimming: 6 bases; J trimming: 7 bases; junction bases outside the gene matches: 3. CDR3 sequence (DNA): TGTGCCAGCAGCTCTAGCGGGAGTAATGAGCAGTTCTTC. Translating it yields CASSSSGSNEQFF.

The chain uses TRBV5-1 and TRBJ2-3; 7 nucleotides agree with TRBD2. V lost 3 bases and J lost 2; bases outside the gene matches: 6. The germline gives CDR1 SGHRS, CDR2 YFSETQ. The CDR3 is 15 residues long. The DNA for the CDR3 is TGCGCCAGCAGCTCACAGACTAGCTTCACAGATACGCAGTATTTT. It encodes CASSSQTSFTDTQYF. The variable domain in full, completed from reference TRBV5-1 and TRBJ2-3, reads KAGVTQTPRYLIKTRGQQVTLSCSPISGHRSVSWYQQTPGQGLQFLFEYFSETQRNKGNFPGRFSGRQFSNSRSEMNVSTLELGDSALYLCASSSQTSFTDTQYFGPGTRLTVL.

This clone came up a few times. Other DNA sequences in this sample translate to the same CDR3. The V call is TRBV6-1, the J call TRBJ2-3; TRBD2 matches 12 bases. V gave up 2 bases and J gave up 4 bases; unmatched junction bases: 1. The germline gives CDR1 MNHNS, CDR2 SASEGT. CDR3 length equals 15 residues. The CDR3 DNA follows: TGTGCCAGCAGTGAACTAGCGGGGGGGCCAGATACGCAGTATTTT. Its protein is CASSELAGGPDTQYF.